This T cell receptor beta chain was documented in a study of radiotherapy plus CTLA-4 blockade in lung cancer. Study results and caveats: After treatment with radiotherapy plus ipilimumab, TCR clones that came from the tumor expanded in blood.

Turning to this clone: Its cognate antigen is unknown.

TCRdb's table, derived via immunoSEQ multiplex PCR, lists solely in-frame clones and lacks some. The data show 25,000 to 40,000 clones, roughly 71% seen once. There are 18 residues in the CDR3. The V gene end was trimmed by 4 bases and the J gene end by 5 bases; junction bases not matched to a gene: 19. Germline lookup yields CDR1 SGHTA and CDR2 FQGNSA. This rearrangement joins TRBV7-2 to TRBJ1-1; 7 bases fit TRBD1. The sequence derives from a human donor with non-small cell lung cancer who had stable disease on radiotherapy plus ipilimumab. Sequenced material: peripheral blood, taken from a patient treated with radiotherapy plus ipilimumab. The DNA of the CDR3 is TGTGCCAGCAGCTCCCAGGGGGGAGCTAGGTTTGGGAAGACTGAAGCTTTCTTT. It is translated as CASSSQGGARFGKTEAFF.